Shown below are 10 T cell receptor beta chains from a single sample sequenced in a study of blood T cell repertoires in COVID-19 (dated by TCRdb to 2018 to 2021). The receptor library was made with the immunoSEQ multiplex PCR assay. TCRdb mirrors the immuneACCESS table, restricted to in-frame sequences. Some clones are absent from its copies; in checked studies, under half trace to an unresolved V gene, and the reason for the others is unknown. In all, the sample holds around 260,000 clones, and 86% of those were seen once. The top ten hold about 2.1% of the sample. Material for sequencing was peripheral blood. The receptors come from a man aged 25-45 years with active or convalescent COVID-19.

The CDR3 loop is CASSVERETQYF. CDR3 DNA: TGTGCCAGCAGCGTAGAGCGAGAGACCCAGTACTTC. The rearrangement uses TRBV9 and TRBJ2-5; D gene ambiguous. V lost 0 bases to trimming and J lost 4 bases, with 4 bases between them. This CDR3 spans 12 amino acids. Germline CDR1 SGDLS, CDR2 YYNGEE.

V is TRBV10-3 and J is TRBJ2-7, with 10 bases fitting TRBD1. The CDR3 is 15 residues long. Germline V gene data show CDR1 as ENHRY and CDR2 as SYGVKD. V lost 0 bases to trimming and J lost 5 bases; unmatched junction nucleotides: 4. The CDR3 sequence is CAISESGQGENEQYF. CDR3 nucleotide sequence: TGTGCCATCAGTGAGTCCGGACAGGGGGAAAACGAGCAGTACTTC.

The chain joins TRBV7-2 to TRBJ2-1; D ambiguous. Germline CDR1 and CDR2: SGHTA and FQGNSA. The ends were cut back, 3 bases at V and 0 bases at J, with 6 bases in the middle. The CDR3 is 14 residues long. DNA of the CDR3: TGTGCCAGCAGCTTTTATAACTCCTACAATGAGCAGTTCTTC. Its translation: CASSFYNSYNEQFF.

The chain carries TRBV2 and TRBJ1-6; D gene unclear. Deletions cut 6 bases from V and 14 bases from J, with 14 bases between. The germline CDR1 and CDR2 sequences are SNHLY and FYNNEI. The CDR3 loop spans 12 amino acids. CDR3 nucleotide sequence: TGTGCCAGCAGGGGAGACACTCTCGCCCTCCACTTT. It specifies CASRGDTLALHF.

V gene TRBV19 combines with J gene TRBJ1-2; 9 nucleotides match TRBD1. Germline assignment: CDR1 LNHDA and CDR2 SQIVND (reference sequence). This CDR3 is 14 amino acids long. Germline trimming cut 5 bases from V and 3 bases from J; bases unmatched to any gene: 4. Written as DNA, the CDR3 is TGTGCCAGTAGTGAGGGACAGGGATACTATGGCTACACCTTC. Its protein is CASSEGQGYYGYTF.

CDR3 nucleotide sequence: TGTGCCAGCAGCTTAGTGGGACAGAGCTTGAATCAGCCCCAGCATTTT. Translation gives CASSLVGQSLNQPQHF. This sequence joins TRBV7-8 and TRBJ1-5; 7 positions agree with TRBD1. V lost 1 base, J lost 4 bases, and 7 bases stayed unmatched. The length of the CDR3 is 16 residues. From germline, CDR1 is SGHVS and CDR2 FQNEAQ. The full variable domain, completed using reference TRBV7-8 and TRBJ1-5, is GAGVSQSPRYKVAKRGQDVALRCDPISGHVSLFWYQQALGQGPEFLTYFQNEAQLDKSGLPSDRFFAERPEGSVSTLKIQRTQQEDSAVYLCASSLVGQSLNQPQHFGDGTRLSIL.

This clone appeared a few times. The chain joins TRBV12-5 to TRBJ1-4; TRBD1 agrees at 8 bases. Germline V gene lookup returns CDR1 LGHNT and CDR2 FRNRAP. The ends lost 9 bases at V and 3 bases at J; junction bases unmatched: 21. The CDR3 sequence is 19 residues long. Here the CDR3 reads CASSRVRTGLWMANEKLFF. DNA of the CDR3: TGTGCTAGCAGCCGGGTCCGGACAGGGTTGTGGATGGCTAATGAAAAACTGTTTTTT.

The CDR3 DNA reads TGTGCCAGTAGTCACACTAGCGGGGGGGCCGTCACCGGGGAGCTGTTTTTT. Residues: CASSHTSGGAVTGELFF. V gene TRBV19 combines with J gene TRBJ2-2, with 13 bases fitting TRBD2. Germline trimming cut 5 bases from V and 4 bases from J; bases unmatched to any gene: 7. The CDR3 runs 17 residues. Germline assignment: CDR1 LNHDA and CDR2 SQIVND (reference sequence).

This chain connects TRBV6-6 to TRBJ1-1; 7 bases line up with TRBD1. The CDR3 sequence is 16 residues long. Germline values: CDR1 MNHNY, CDR2 SVGAGI (reference sequence). With 6 bases clipped from V and 0 bases from J, the junction kept 10 bases outside the gene matches. CDR3 coding DNA: TGTGCCAGCAGCCTGACAGGGTATGGCTTGAACACTGAAGCTTTCTTT. Translating it yields CASSLTGYGLNTEAFF.

This chain connects TRBV4-1 to TRBJ1-5, with D uncertain. The CDR3 extends over 15 amino acids. V lost 1 base, J lost 5 bases, and 12 bases lay in between. Germline V lookup: CDR1 MGHRA, CDR2 YSYEKL. The chain's CDR3 is CASSQGDTLHQPQHF. The CDR3 coding sequence is TGCGCCAGCAGCCAAGGAGACACTCTCCATCAGCCCCAGCATTTT.